This TCR beta chain was recorded in a study of shared clonotypes between healthy human individuals. Across the study: CD4 naive and CD4 memory each took three plates per donor, while CD8 naive took two and CD8 memory one.

This was a deep-level run. Per the study methods: Filtering differed for immunoSEQ, which gave only junction sequences without quality scores. This table comes from immunoSEQ multiplex PCR, and its TCRdb copy is limited to in-frame clones, with some not included. From that table come the V and J calls and clone size; the DNA was used to work out D and trimming. The sample lists some 2,500,000 clones; 80% to 95% were seen once. V lost 4 bases and J lost 0, with 9 bases in between. CDR3 size: 14 residues. Per germline, CDR1 SGHTA and CDR2 FQGNSA. This chain joins TRBV7-2 and TRBJ2-5; D unclear. Sequencing was carried out using naive CD4+ T cells from PBMCs. The subset was: CD45RA+ positively selected. This receptor was obtained from a man in his late teens or twenties in good health. Some clones in this sample may be carry-over from other donors' samples. The CDR3 region is CASSYGRNQETQYF. As DNA, the CDR3 is TGTGCCAGCAGCTACGGACGTAACCAAGAGACCCAGTACTTC. Variable domain in full (rest from reference TRBV7-2 and TRBJ2-5): GAGVSQSPSNKVTEKGKDVELRCDPISGHTALYWYRQSLGQGLEFLIYFQGNSAPDKSGLPSDRFSAERTGGSVSTLTIQRTQQEDSAVYLCASSYGRNQETQYFGPGTRLLVL.